This is a list of T cell receptor beta chains from one sample in a study of T cells in Graves' hyperthyroidism and ophthalmopathy. TCRdb reprocessed the multiplex PCR reads with MiXCR, giving one entry per CDR3 protein. This table has 460,000 or so distinct CDR3 sequences, 13% to 15% appearing once. Specimen: blood. Receptor source: a young woman with Graves' hyperthyroidism. Each CDR3 is given with its conserved first and last residue. Each record gives: CDR3 length, V gene, J gene, CDR3 protein.

CDR3 length: 16; V gene: TRBV6-2/TRBV6-3; J gene: TRBJ2-7; CDR3 protein: CASRILLAGGPYEQYF
CDR3 length: 15; V gene: TRBV12-3/TRBV12-4; J gene: TRBJ2-7; CDR3 protein: CASSRGASGTYEQYF
CDR3 length: 16; V gene: TRBV28; J gene: TRBJ1-5; CDR3 protein: CASSLYPQGRHQPQHF
CDR3 length: 17; V gene: TRBV11-2; J gene: TRBJ2-1; CDR3 protein: CASSLIPGQGSYNEQFF
CDR3 length: 12; V gene: TRBV27; J gene: TRBJ1-1; CDR3 protein: CASRREGTEAFF
CDR3 length: 17; V gene: TRBV3-1; J gene: TRBJ2-7; CDR3 protein: CASSQSGARGLSYEQYF
CDR3 length: 12; V gene: TRBV6-1; J gene: TRBJ1-6; CDR3 protein: CASNGPSFTLHF
CDR3 length: 16; V gene: TRBV19; J gene: TRBJ1-2; CDR3 protein: CASSMGYGVANYGYTF
CDR3 length: 12; V gene: TRBV20-1; J gene: TRBJ1-1; CDR3 protein: CRTARPSTEAFF
CDR3 length: 15; V gene: TRBV30; J gene: TRBJ1-6; CDR3 protein: CAWRLDPGYNSPLHF
CDR3 length: 13; V gene: TRBV7-3; J gene: TRBJ2-1; CDR3 protein: CASSLSHRNEQFF
CDR3 length: 14; V gene: TRBV7-8; J gene: TRBJ2-7; CDR3 protein: CASSLAVRSGEQYF
CDR3 length: 18; V gene: TRBV5-1; J gene: TRBJ2-3; CDR3 protein: CASSLAGTSGTGTDTQYF
CDR3 length: 19; V gene: TRBV6-1; J gene: TRBJ2-3; CDR3 protein: CAGIQTLTKWGGSTDTQYF
CDR3 length: 17; V gene: TRBV20-1; J gene: TRBJ2-1; CDR3 protein: CSARAPGLAGEYNEQFF
CDR3 length: 15; V gene: TRBV5-1; J gene: TRBJ2-1; CDR3 protein: CASSLTGQGANEQFF
CDR3 length: 14; V gene: TRBV12-3/TRBV12-4; J gene: TRBJ1-5; CDR3 protein: CASSTRQGRQPQHF
CDR3 length: 15; V gene: TRBV27; J gene: TRBJ2-1; CDR3 protein: CASSLAGGHYNEQFF
CDR3 length: 13; V gene: TRBV20-1; J gene: TRBJ2-1; CDR3 protein: CSARAGEINEQFF
CDR3 length: 17; V gene: TRBV6-1; J gene: TRBJ2-2; CDR3 protein: CASSPLAGEANTEELFF
CDR3 length: 14; V gene: TRBV6-2/TRBV6-3; J gene: TRBJ2-5; CDR3 protein: CASSGGDAGKTQYF
CDR3 length: 15; V gene: TRBV3-1; J gene: TRBJ1-3; CDR3 protein: CASSQYRFSGNTIYF
CDR3 length: 15; V gene: TRBV5-1; J gene: TRBJ1-3; CDR3 protein: CASSPGGPSGNTIYF
CDR3 length: 14; V gene: TRBV5-5; J gene: TRBJ1-4; CDR3 protein: CASSLVPEGEKLFF
CDR3 length: 14; V gene: TRBV18; J gene: TRBJ1-1; CDR3 protein: CASSPTGTNTEAFF
CDR3 length: 14; V gene: TRBV14; J gene: TRBJ2-7; CDR3 protein: CASRRSGGESEQYF
CDR3 length: 13; V gene: TRBV30; J gene: TRBJ1-1; CDR3 protein: CAWGQNTDTEAFF
CDR3 length: 14; V gene: TRBV6-1; J gene: TRBJ2-5; CDR3 protein: CASLRLAGLETQYF
CDR3 length: 16; V gene: TRBV28; J gene: TRBJ2-6; CDR3 protein: CASTPGDRSGANVLTF
CDR3 length: 15; V gene: TRBV10-3; J gene: TRBJ1-5; CDR3 protein: CAISPSRGRNQPQHF
CDR3 length: 14; V gene: TRBV18; J gene: TRBJ2-1; CDR3 protein: CASSPSRREDEQFF
CDR3 length: 14; V gene: TRBV30; J gene: TRBJ2-7; CDR3 protein: CAWRGQGISYEQYF
CDR3 length: 17; V gene: TRBV4-1; J gene: TRBJ2-3; CDR3 protein: CASSLSRLAGRTDTQYF
CDR3 length: 18; V gene: TRBV28; J gene: TRBJ1-4; CDR3 protein: CASKLGGQGGFSLEKLFF
CDR3 length: 20; V gene: TRBV27; J gene: TRBJ2-6; CDR3 protein: CASSLTGLAGVWGGANVLTF
CDR3 length: 15; V gene: TRBV20-1; J gene: TRBJ1-5; CDR3 protein: CSARAYDQGNQPQHF
CDR3 length: 16; V gene: TRBV12-3/TRBV12-4; J gene: TRBJ1-2; CDR3 protein: CASSDPRRAGNYGYTF